These 7 T cell receptor beta chains came from one sample sequenced in a study of CD8 T cells in Susac syndrome. The RNA, roughly 0.5 to 1 ug, was put through reverse transcription using random hexamers. TCRdb re-analysed the immunoSEQ multiplex PCR reads in MiXCR, keeping a single row per CDR3 protein. The table lists about 53,000 distinct CDR3 sequences, more than 85% of them singletons. Sequenced: CD8+ T cells from PBMCs. These receptors all stem from a human donor with Susac syndrome.

This clonotype has just one count. For the CDR3, the DNA is TGTGCCAGCACTGGGGGCGTTGGGGAGACCCAGTACTTC. Translating gives CASTGGVGETQYF. The V call is TRBV25-1, the J call TRBJ2-5, with D possibly TRBD1 on 6 matching bases. The length of the CDR3 is 13 residues. Per germline, CDR1 MGHDK and CDR2 SYGVNS. The ends were cut back, 7 bases at V and 5 bases at J, with 14 bases in the middle.

The rearrangement uses TRBV6-2 or TRBV6-3 and TRBJ2-1; no definite D call. The V end lost 0 bases, the J end lost 9 bases, and 9 bases lay between the germline ends. CDR1 and CDR2 (germline): MNHEY, SVGEGT. The CDR3 length is 13 residues. The DNA for the CDR3 is TGTGCCAGCAGTTACTCTGGTTGGGGTGAGCAGTTCTTC. This codes for CASSYSGWGEQFF.

This clonotype was seen only once. The rearrangement uses TRBV18 and TRBJ2-5; D is uncertain. Germline V gene lookup returns CDR1 KGHSH and CDR2 LQKENI. CDR3 size: 13 residues. V was pared by 2 bases and J by 0 bases, with 4 bases between. The CDR3 loop is CASSPIHQETQYF. The CDR3 DNA sequence: TGTGCCAGCTCACCAATACACCAAGAGACCCAGTACTTC.

This rearrangement joins TRBV20-1 to TRBJ1-1, with TRBD1 identical over 9 bases. This CDR3 spans 13 amino acids. Germline V gene lookup returns CDR1 DFQATT and CDR2 SNEGSKA (reference sequence). Losses at the gene ends were 6 bases for V and 11 bases for J; bases not matched to a gene: 13. The DNA of the CDR3 is TGCAGTGCAAGACCGGGACAGGGCTTGGAGGCTTTCTTT. This sequence encodes CSARPGQGLEAFF.

The sample holds one count of this clonotype. V gene TRBV12-3 or TRBV12-4 combines with J gene TRBJ1-4; 8 bases are shared with TRBD1. After removal of 6 bases from V and 8 bases from J, the junction contained 11 bases not matched to a gene. The CDR3 runs 15 residues. This CDR3 reads CASRGEQGEREKLFF. The CDR3 DNA is TGTGCCAGCAGGGGGGAACAGGGGGAGCGGGAAAAACTGTTTTTT.

The chain has TRBV7-9 and TRBJ1-1; D call uncertain. This CDR3 region has 14 residues. Germline V CDR1 and CDR2: SEHNR, FQNEAQ (reference sequence). Trimming stripped 3 bases from V and 2 bases from J, with 10 bases between. This CDR3 is CASSFTLSNTEAFF. In DNA form, the CDR3 reads TGTGCCAGCAGCTTCACCCTCTCAAACACTGAAGCTTTCTTT.

The chain couples TRBV2 to TRBJ1-5; possible D gene TRBD1, 5 bases. The germline V gene has CDR1 SNHLY and CDR2 FYNNEI. The CDR3 sequence is 15 residues long. Trimming removed 8 bases at V and 0 bases at J, with 14 bases between. The CDR3 protein is CASHLGGVSNQPQHF. CDR3 sequence (DNA): TGTGCCAGCCACCTCGGGGGGGTTAGCAATCAGCCCCAGCATTTT.